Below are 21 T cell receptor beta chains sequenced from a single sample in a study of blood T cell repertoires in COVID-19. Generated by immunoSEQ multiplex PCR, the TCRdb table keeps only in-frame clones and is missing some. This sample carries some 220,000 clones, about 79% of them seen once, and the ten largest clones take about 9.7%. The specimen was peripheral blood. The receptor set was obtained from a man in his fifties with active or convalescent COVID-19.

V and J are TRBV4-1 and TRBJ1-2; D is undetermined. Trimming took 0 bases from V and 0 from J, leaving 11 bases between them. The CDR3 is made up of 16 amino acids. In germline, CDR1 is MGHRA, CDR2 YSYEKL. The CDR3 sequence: CASSQDSRRTNYGYTF. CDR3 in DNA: TGCGCCAGCAGCCAAGATTCGCGGCGTACTAACTATGGCTACACCTTC.

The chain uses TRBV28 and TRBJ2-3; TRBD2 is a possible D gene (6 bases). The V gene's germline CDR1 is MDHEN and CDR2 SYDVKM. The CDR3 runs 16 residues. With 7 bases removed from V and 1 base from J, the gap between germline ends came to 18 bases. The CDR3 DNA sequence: TGTGCCAGCACGGGGGACTCCGCCCGGGGCACAGATACGCAGTATTTT. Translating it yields CASTGDSARGTDTQYF.

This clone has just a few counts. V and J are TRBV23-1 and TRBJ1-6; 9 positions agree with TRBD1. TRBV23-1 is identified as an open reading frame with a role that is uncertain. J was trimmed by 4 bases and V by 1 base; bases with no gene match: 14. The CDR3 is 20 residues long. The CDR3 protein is CASSQYGVRAGTGYNSPLHF. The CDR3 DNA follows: TGCGCCAGCAGTCAATACGGCGTCCGAGCCGGGACAGGGTATAATTCACCCCTCCACTTT.

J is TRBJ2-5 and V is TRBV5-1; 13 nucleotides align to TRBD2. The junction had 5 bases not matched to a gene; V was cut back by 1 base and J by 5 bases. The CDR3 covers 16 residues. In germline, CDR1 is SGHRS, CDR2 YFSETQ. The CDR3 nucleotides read TGCGCCAGCAGCTTGACTAGCGGGGGGGCGTTGGAGACCCAGTACTTC. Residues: CASSLTSGGALETQYF. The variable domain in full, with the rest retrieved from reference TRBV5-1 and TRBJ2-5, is KAGVTQTPRYLIKTRGQQVTLSCSPISGHRSVSWYQQTPGQGLQFLFEYFSETQRNKGNFPGRFSGRQFSNSRSEMNVSTLELGDSALYLCASSLTSGGALETQYFGPGTRLLVL.

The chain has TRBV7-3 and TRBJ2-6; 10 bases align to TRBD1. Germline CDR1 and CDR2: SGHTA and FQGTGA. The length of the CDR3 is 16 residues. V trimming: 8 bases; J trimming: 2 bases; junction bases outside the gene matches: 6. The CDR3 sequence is CASEGTGDPGANVLTF. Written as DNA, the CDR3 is TGTGCCAGCGAGGGGACAGGGGACCCTGGGGCCAACGTCCTGACTTTC.

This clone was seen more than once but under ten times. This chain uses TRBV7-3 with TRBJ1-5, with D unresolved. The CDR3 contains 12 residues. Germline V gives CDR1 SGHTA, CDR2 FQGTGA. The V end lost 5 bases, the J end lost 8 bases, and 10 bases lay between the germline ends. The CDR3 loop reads CASSPRLEPQHF. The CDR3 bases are TGTGCCAGCAGCCCCCGTTTAGAGCCCCAGCATTTT.

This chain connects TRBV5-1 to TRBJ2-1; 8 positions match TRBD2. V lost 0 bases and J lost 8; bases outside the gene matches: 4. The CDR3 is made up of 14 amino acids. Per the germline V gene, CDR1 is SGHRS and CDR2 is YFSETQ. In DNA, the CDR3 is TGCGCCAGCAGCTTGGGGACTAGCTTCTATGAGCAGTTCTTC. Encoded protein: CASSLGTSFYEQFF.

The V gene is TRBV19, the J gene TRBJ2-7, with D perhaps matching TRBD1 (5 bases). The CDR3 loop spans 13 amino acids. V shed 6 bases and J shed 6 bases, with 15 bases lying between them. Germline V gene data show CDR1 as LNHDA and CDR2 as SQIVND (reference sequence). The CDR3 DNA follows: TGTGCCAGTAGCCTTGTCCAGGGATCCGAGCAGTACGTC. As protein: CASSLVQGSEQYV.

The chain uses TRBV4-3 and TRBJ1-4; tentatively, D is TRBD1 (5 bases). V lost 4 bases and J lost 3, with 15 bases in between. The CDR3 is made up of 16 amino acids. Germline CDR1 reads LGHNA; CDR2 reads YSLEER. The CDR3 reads CASSLSGGKANEKLFF. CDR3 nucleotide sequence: TGCGCCAGCAGCCTAAGCGGGGGAAAGGCTAATGAAAAACTGTTTTTT.

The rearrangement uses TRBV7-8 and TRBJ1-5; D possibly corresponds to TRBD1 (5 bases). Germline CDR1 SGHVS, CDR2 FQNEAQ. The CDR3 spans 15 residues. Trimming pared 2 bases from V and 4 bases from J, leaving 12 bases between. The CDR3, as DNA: TGTGCCAGCAGCTTATTGGCTCGACAGAATCAGCCCCAGCATTTT. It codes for CASSLLARQNQPQHF. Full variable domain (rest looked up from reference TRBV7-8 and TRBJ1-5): GAGVSQSPRYKVAKRGQDVALRCDPISGHVSLFWYQQALGQGPEFLTYFQNEAQLDKSGLPSDRFFAERPEGSVSTLKIQRTQQEDSAVYLCASSLLARQNQPQHFGDGTRLSIL.

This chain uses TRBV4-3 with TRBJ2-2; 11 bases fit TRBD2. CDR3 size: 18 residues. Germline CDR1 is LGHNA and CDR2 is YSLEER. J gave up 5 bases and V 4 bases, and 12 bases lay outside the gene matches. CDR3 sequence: CASSPSYQRTSGTGELFF. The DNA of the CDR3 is TGCGCCAGCAGCCCGAGCTACCAGAGGACTAGCGGGACCGGGGAGCTGTTTTTT.

As DNA, the CDR3 is TGTGCCAGCAGCTGGGAGGTGGAGGCTGAAGCTTTCTTT. Protein product: CASSWEVEAEAFF. The chain carries TRBV7-2 and TRBJ1-1, with unresolved D. Germline values: CDR1 SGHTA, CDR2 FQGNSA. The CDR3 loop spans 13 amino acids. V gave up 4 bases and J gave up 6 bases, with 12 bases separating them.

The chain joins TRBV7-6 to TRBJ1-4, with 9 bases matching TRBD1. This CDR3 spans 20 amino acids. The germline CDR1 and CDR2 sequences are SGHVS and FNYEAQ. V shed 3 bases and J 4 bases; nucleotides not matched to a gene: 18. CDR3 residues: CASSLGTGTGSLIGNEKLFF. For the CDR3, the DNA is TGTGCCAGCAGCTTGGGGACCGGGACAGGGTCCCTAATTGGTAATGAAAAACTGTTTTTT. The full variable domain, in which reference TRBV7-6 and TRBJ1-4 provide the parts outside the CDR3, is GAGVSQSPRYKVTKRGQDVALRCDPISGHVSLYWYRQALGQGPEFLTYFNYEAQQDKSGLPNDRFSAERPEGSISTLTIQRTEQRDSAMYRCASSLGTGTGSLIGNEKLFFGSGTQLSVL.

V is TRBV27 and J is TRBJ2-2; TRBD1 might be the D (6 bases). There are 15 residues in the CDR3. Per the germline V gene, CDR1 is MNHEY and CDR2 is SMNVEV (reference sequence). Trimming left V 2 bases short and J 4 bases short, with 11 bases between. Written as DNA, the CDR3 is TGTGCCAGCAGTTTAACCCGAGGGGGCACCGGGGAGCTGTTTTTT. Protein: CASSLTRGGTGELFF.

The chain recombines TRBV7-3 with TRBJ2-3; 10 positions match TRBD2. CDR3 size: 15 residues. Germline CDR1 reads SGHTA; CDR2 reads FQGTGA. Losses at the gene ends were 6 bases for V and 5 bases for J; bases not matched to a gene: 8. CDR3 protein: CASRPAGGARDTQYF. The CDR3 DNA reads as TGTGCCAGCAGACCAGCGGGGGGGGCAAGAGATACGCAGTATTTT.

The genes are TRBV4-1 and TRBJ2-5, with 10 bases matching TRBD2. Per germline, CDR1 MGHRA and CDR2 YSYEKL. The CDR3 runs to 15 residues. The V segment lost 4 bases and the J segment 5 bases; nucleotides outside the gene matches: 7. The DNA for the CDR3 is TGCGCCAGCAGCCGCTCCCTAGCGGGGGTGGAGACCCAGTACTTC. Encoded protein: CASSRSLAGVETQYF.

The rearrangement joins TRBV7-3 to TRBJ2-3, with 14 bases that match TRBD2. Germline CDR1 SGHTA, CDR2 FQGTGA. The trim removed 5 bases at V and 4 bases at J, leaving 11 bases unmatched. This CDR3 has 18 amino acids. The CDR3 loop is CASSPGGLAGGVADTQYF. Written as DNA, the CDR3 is TGTGCCAGCAGCCCCGGCGGACTAGCGGGAGGAGTGGCAGATACGCAGTATTTT.

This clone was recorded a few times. CDR3: CASSPSTQLSGNTIYF. The DNA for the CDR3 is TGTGCCAGCTCACCCTCGACACAGCTCTCTGGAAACACCATATATTTT. The J gene is TRBJ1-3, the V gene TRBV18, with D uncertain. CDR1 and CDR2 (germline): KGHSH, LQKENI. This CDR3 has 16 amino acids. Trimming shortened V by 3 bases and J by 0 bases, and 12 bases separated the two germline ends.

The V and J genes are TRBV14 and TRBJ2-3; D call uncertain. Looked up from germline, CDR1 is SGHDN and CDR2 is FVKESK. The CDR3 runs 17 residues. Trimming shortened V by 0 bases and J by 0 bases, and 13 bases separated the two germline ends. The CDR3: CASSQEVGTASTDTQYF. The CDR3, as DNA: TGTGCCAGCAGCCAAGAAGTCGGTACTGCTAGCACAGATACGCAGTATTTT.

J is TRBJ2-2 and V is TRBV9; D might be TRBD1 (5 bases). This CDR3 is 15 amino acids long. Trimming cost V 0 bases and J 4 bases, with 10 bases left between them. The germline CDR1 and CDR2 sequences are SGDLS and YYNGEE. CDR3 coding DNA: TGTGCCAGCAGCGTAGCGGACATTTTCACCGGGGAGCTGTTTTTT. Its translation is CASSVADIFTGELFF.

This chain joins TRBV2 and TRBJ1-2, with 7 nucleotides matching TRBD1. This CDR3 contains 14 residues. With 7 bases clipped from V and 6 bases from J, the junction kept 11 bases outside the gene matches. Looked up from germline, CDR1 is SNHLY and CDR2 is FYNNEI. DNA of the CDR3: TGTGCCAGCACCCCGACAGGGAGATTGAATGGCTACACCTTC. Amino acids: CASTPTGRLNGYTF.